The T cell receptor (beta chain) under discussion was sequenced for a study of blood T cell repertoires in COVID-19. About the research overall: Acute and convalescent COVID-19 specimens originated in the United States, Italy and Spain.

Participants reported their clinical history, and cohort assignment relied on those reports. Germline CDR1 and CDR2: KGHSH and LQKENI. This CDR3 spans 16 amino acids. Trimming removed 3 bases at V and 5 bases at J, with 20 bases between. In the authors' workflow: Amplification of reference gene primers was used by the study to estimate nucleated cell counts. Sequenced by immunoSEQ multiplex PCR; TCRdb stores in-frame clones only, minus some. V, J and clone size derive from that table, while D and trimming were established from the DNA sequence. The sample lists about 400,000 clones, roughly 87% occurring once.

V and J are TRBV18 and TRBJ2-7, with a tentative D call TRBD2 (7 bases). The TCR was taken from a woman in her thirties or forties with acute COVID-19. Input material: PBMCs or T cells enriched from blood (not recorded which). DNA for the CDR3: TGTGCCAGCTCACCGGAGGTGGGGGGGCCGATCCACGAGCAGTACTTC. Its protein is CASSPEVGGPIHEQYF.